This entry is about one TCR beta chain. Germline-derived CDR1 and CDR2 are SNHLY and FYNNEI. Trimming shortened V by 4 bases and J by 0 bases, and 9 bases separated the two germline ends. This CDR3 is 15 amino acids long. This record comes from a study of technical replicates of blood from a handful of donors. Clones were sequenced by immunoSEQ multiplex PCR, and TCRdb holds only the in-frame ones, with some missing. The sample carries around 80,000 clones, approximately 90% recorded once. The receptor's source is a human donor in good health. The sequencing input was T cells isolated from PBMCs. This rearrangement joins TRBV2 to TRBJ1-4, with unresolved D. The CDR3 region is CASSGGEATNEKLFF. The CDR3, as DNA: TGTGCCAGCAGTGGTGGGGAGGCAACTAATGAAAAACTGTTTTTT.